These T cell receptor beta chains were read from a single sample in a study of T cell responses to AZD1222 COVID-19 vaccine. Some clones are missing from TCRdb's copy, which holds only in-frame ones; the method was immunoSEQ multiplex PCR. The sample carries tens of thousands of clones, over 70% recorded once. The material sequenced was peripheral blood, taken on day 0 of AZD1222 vaccination. Receptors originate from an adult in good health. Each CDR3 is given with its conserved first and last residue. Each record gives: D gene, V gene, J gene, clone size, CDR3 length, CDR3 DNA, CDR3 protein. The D gene is left open where the match is weak. Expanded clones are given a class, and other clones once, few, many or no size at all.

d_call: TRBD1; v_call: TRBV4-2; j_call: TRBJ2-7; clone_size: -; cdr3_length: 15; cdr3_nt: TGTGCCAGCAGCCAAGTGGGACAGGGGTCCTACGAGCAGTACTTC; cdr3_aa: CASSQVGQGSYEQYF
d_call: TRBD2; v_call: TRBV6-5; j_call: TRBJ2-1; clone_size: -; cdr3_length: 15; cdr3_nt: TGTGCCAGCAGTCTACGGACTAGCGGGAGCAATGAGCAGTTCTTC; cdr3_aa: CASSLRTSGSNEQFF
d_call: TRBD1; v_call: TRBV5-4; j_call: TRBJ2-5; clone_size: -; cdr3_length: 15; cdr3_nt: TGTGCCAGCAGCTTGGGACAGGGGGGACAAGAGACCCAGTACTTC; cdr3_aa: CASSLGQGGQETQYF
d_call: -; v_call: TRBV5-1; j_call: TRBJ1-5; clone_size: few; cdr3_length: 14; cdr3_nt: TGCGCCAGCAGCTTGGACGGGGGCAGGCAGCCCCAGCATTTT; cdr3_aa: CASSLDGGRQPQHF
d_call: -; v_call: TRBV27; j_call: TRBJ1-5; clone_size: -; cdr3_length: 14; cdr3_nt: TGTGCCAGCAGTTCACAGATTAGCAATCAGCCCCAGCATTTT; cdr3_aa: CASSSQISNQPQHF
d_call: -; v_call: TRBV7-7; j_call: TRBJ1-5; clone_size: few; cdr3_length: 13; cdr3_nt: TGTGCCAGCAGCTTAGCCCTAAATCAGCCCCAGCATTTT; cdr3_aa: CASSLALNQPQHF
d_call: -; v_call: TRBV12-3/TRBV12-4; j_call: TRBJ1-6; clone_size: few; cdr3_length: 13; cdr3_nt: TGTGCCAGCAGTACGGGGGTTAATTCACCCCTCCACTTT; cdr3_aa: CASSTGVNSPLHF
d_call: TRBD1; v_call: TRBV19; j_call: TRBJ2-7; clone_size: -; cdr3_length: 15; cdr3_nt: TGTGCCAGTAGTCTGTCGGGACAGGCTTCCTACGAGCAGTACTTC; cdr3_aa: CASSLSGQASYEQYF
d_call: -; v_call: TRBV18; j_call: TRBJ2-1; clone_size: -; cdr3_length: 17; cdr3_nt: TGTGCCAGCTCACCATTGTCAGGAGGCAACTCCTACAATGAGCAGTTCTTC; cdr3_aa: CASSPLSGGNSYNEQFF
d_call: -; v_call: TRBV7-2; j_call: TRBJ1-6; clone_size: -; cdr3_length: 15; cdr3_nt: TGTGCCAGCAGCCCCTCCCCAGGGTTGGATTCACCCCTCCACTTT; cdr3_aa: CASSPSPGLDSPLHF
d_call: -; v_call: TRBV24-1; j_call: TRBJ1-2; clone_size: -; cdr3_length: 13; cdr3_nt: TGTGCCACCAGTCCCAGGGCCAACTATGGCTACACCTTC; cdr3_aa: CATSPRANYGYTF
d_call: -; v_call: TRBV14; j_call: TRBJ2-3; clone_size: -; cdr3_length: 13; cdr3_nt: TGTGCCAGCAGCCAAGTAAGAACAGATACGCAGTATTTT; cdr3_aa: CASSQVRTDTQYF
d_call: TRBD1; v_call: TRBV11-2; j_call: TRBJ2-1; clone_size: once; cdr3_length: 13; cdr3_nt: TGTGCCACAGGGACAGGTTCTTACAATGAGCAGTTCTTC; cdr3_aa: CATGTGSYNEQFF
d_call: -; v_call: TRBV30; j_call: TRBJ2-7; clone_size: -; cdr3_length: 15; cdr3_nt: TGTGCCTGGAGTGACCCTCGTGGACCCTCCTACGAGCAGTACTTC; cdr3_aa: CAWSDPRGPSYEQYF
d_call: TRBD2; v_call: TRBV10-3; j_call: TRBJ2-3; clone_size: -; cdr3_length: 17; cdr3_nt: TGTGCCATCAGGTCGGGTAGCGGGAGGGAGCGGGCAGATACGCAGTATTTT; cdr3_aa: CAIRSGSGRERADTQYF
d_call: TRBD2; v_call: TRBV19; j_call: TRBJ2-1; clone_size: -; cdr3_length: 15; cdr3_nt: TGTGCCAGTTCCCAAGGGCTAGCGGGAGAAGATGAGCAGTTCTTC; cdr3_aa: CASSQGLAGEDEQFF
d_call: TRBD1; v_call: TRBV30; j_call: TRBJ1-1; clone_size: -; cdr3_length: 16; cdr3_nt: TGTGCCTGGAGGCCCGGGACAGGGGGCGTTTGGACTGAAGCTTTCTTT; cdr3_aa: CAWRPGTGGVWTEAFF
d_call: -; v_call: TRBV11-3; j_call: TRBJ2-1; clone_size: -; cdr3_length: 16; cdr3_nt: TGTGCCAGCAGCCCCCGGGGGCCTACTATATACAATGAGCAGTTCTTC; cdr3_aa: CASSPRGPTIYNEQFF
d_call: TRBD2; v_call: TRBV5-5; j_call: TRBJ2-1; clone_size: -; cdr3_length: 14; cdr3_nt: TGTGCCAGCACCGGGAGGCTAACCTACAATGAGCAGTTCTTC; cdr3_aa: CASTGRLTYNEQFF
d_call: TRBD2; v_call: TRBV19; j_call: TRBJ2-2; clone_size: -; cdr3_length: 15; cdr3_nt: TGTGCCAGTAGGGCTAGCGGGAGGGCGTACGGGGAGCTGTTTTTT; cdr3_aa: CASRASGRAYGELFF
d_call: -; v_call: TRBV11-3; j_call: TRBJ2-1; clone_size: -; cdr3_length: 12; cdr3_nt: TGTGCCAGCAGCCTTTCTTACAATGAGCAGTTCTTC; cdr3_aa: CASSLSYNEQFF
d_call: -; v_call: TRBV6-5; j_call: TRBJ1-6; clone_size: -; cdr3_length: 13; cdr3_nt: TGTGCCAGCAGTTACAGACCTAATTCACCCCTCCACTTT; cdr3_aa: CASSYRPNSPLHF
d_call: -; v_call: TRBV7-2; j_call: TRBJ1-1; clone_size: -; cdr3_length: 14; cdr3_nt: TGTGCCAGCAGCCTCGGACACTCGAACACTGAAGCTTTCTTT; cdr3_aa: CASSLGHSNTEAFF
d_call: -; v_call: TRBV7-9; j_call: TRBJ1-2; clone_size: medium-sized; cdr3_length: 13; cdr3_nt: TGTGCCAGCAGCTTTCGGGACAACTATGGCTACACCTTC; cdr3_aa: CASSFRDNYGYTF
d_call: -; v_call: TRBV27; j_call: TRBJ2-7; clone_size: -; cdr3_length: 13; cdr3_nt: TGTGCCAGCAGCTTCGGGGCGCGTTACGAGCAGTACTTC; cdr3_aa: CASSFGARYEQYF
d_call: TRBD2; v_call: TRBV10-3; j_call: TRBJ2-3; clone_size: -; cdr3_length: 14; cdr3_nt: TGTGCCACCGAACGGGGGGTGTTGGGAGATACGCAGTATTTT; cdr3_aa: CATERGVLGDTQYF
d_call: TRBD2; v_call: TRBV23-1; j_call: TRBJ2-7; clone_size: few; cdr3_length: 16; cdr3_nt: TGCGCCAGCAGTCAACGGGGGACTAGCGAGGCCTACGAGCAGTACTTC; cdr3_aa: CASSQRGTSEAYEQYF